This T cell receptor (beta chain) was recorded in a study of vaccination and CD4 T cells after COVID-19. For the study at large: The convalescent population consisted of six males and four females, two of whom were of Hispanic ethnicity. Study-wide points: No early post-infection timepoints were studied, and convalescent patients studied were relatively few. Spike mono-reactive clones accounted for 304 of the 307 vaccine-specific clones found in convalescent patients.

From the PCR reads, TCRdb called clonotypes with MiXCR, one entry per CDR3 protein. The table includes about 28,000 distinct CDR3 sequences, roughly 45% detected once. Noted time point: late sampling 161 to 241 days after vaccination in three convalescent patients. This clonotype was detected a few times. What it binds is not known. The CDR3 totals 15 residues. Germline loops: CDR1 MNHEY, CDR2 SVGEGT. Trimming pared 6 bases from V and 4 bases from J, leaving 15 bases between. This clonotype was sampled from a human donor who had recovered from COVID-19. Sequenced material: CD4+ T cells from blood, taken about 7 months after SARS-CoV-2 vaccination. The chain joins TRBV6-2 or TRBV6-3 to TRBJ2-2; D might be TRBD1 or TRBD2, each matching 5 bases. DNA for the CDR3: TGTGCCAGCAGGATGAGGTGGGACGGCACCGGGGAGCTGTTTTTT. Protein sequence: CASRMRWDGTGELFF.